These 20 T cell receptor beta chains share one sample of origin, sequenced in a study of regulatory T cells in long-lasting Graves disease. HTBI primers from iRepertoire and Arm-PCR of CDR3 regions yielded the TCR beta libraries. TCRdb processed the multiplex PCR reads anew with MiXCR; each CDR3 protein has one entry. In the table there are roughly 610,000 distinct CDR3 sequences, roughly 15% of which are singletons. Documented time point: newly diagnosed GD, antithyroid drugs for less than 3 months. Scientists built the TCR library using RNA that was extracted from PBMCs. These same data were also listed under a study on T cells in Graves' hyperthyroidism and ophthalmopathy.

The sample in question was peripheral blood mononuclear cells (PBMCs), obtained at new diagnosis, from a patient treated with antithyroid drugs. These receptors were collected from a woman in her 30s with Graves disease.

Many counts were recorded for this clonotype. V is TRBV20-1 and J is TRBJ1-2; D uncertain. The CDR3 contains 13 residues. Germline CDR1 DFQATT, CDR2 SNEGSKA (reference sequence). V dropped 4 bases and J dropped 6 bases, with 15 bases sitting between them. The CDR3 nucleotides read TGCAGTGCTACCTACTACGGAATAGATGGCTACACCTTC. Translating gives CSATYYGIDGYTF.

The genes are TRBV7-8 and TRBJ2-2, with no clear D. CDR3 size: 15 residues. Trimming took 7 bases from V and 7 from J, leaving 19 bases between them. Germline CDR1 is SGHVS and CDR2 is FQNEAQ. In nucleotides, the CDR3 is TGTGCCAGCATCCAAACCGCTAGTTTGGTCGGGGAGCTGTTTTTT. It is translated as CASIQTASLVGELFF.

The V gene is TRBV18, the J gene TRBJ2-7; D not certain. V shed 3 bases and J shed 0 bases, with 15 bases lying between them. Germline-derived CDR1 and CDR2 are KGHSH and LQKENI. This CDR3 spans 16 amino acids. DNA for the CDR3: TGTGCCAGCTCACCCGCCGGGCAGGCCCTCTCCTACGAGCAGTACTTC. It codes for CASSPAGQALSYEQYF.

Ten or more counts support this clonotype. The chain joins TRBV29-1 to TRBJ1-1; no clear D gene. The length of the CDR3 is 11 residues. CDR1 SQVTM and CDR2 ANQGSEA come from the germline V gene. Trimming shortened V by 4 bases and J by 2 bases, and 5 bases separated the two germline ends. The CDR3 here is CSVVVNTEAFF. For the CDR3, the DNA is TGCAGCGTTGTTGTAAACACTGAAGCTTTCTTT.

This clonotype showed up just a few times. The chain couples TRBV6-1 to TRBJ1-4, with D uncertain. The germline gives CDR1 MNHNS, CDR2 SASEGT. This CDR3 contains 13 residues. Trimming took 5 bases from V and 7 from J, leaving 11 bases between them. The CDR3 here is CASSPDPFEKLFF. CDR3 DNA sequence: TGTGCCAGCAGTCCAGACCCTTTTGAAAAACTGTTTTTT.

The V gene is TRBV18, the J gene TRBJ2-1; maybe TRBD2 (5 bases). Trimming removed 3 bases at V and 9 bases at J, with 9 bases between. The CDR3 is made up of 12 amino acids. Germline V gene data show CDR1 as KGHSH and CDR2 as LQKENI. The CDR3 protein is CASSPSRGEQFF. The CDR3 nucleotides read TGTGCCAGCTCACCGAGCCGGGGTGAGCAGTTCTTC.

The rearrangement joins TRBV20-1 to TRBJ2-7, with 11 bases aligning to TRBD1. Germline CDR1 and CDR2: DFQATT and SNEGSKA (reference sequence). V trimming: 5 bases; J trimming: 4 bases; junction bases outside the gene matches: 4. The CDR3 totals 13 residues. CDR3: CSASGTGGYEQYF. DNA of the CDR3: TGCAGTGCTTCCGGGACAGGGGGGTACGAGCAGTACTTC.

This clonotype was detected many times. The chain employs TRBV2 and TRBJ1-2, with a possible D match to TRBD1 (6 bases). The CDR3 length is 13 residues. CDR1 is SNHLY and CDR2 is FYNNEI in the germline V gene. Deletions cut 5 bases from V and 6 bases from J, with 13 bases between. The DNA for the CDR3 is TGTGCCAGCAGTAAACAGGGAGTCCATGGCTACACCTTC. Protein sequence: CASSKQGVHGYTF.

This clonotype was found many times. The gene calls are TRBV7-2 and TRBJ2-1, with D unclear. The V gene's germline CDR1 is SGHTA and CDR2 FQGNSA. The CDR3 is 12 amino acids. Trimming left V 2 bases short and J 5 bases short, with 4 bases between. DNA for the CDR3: TGTGCCAGCAGCTTATTAGACAATGAGCAGTTCTTC. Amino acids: CASSLLDNEQFF.

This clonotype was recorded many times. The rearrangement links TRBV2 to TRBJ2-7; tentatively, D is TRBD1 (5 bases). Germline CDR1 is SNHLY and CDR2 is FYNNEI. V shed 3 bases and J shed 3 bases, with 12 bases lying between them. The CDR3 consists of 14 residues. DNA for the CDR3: TGTGCCAGCAGTGAGTCACAGGACCTCTACGAGCAGTACTTC. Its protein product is CASSESQDLYEQYF.

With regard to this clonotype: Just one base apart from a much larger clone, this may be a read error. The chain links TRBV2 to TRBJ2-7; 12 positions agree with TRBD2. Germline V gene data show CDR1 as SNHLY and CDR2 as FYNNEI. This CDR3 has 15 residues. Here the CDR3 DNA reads TGTGCCAGCAGGATACTAGCGGGGGGATCCTACGAGCTGTACTTC. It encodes CASRILAGGSYELYF. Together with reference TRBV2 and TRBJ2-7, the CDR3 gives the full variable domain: EPEVTQTPSHQVTQMGQEVILRCVPISNHLYFYWYRQILGQKVEFLVSFYNNEISEKSEIFDDQFSVERPDGSNFTLKIRSTKLEDSAMYFCASRILAGGSYELYFGPGTRLTVT.

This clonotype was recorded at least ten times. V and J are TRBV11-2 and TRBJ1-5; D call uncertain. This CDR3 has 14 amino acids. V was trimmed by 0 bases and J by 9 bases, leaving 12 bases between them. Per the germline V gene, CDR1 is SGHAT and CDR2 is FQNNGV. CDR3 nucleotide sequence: TGTGCCAGCAGCTTAGACGCCGGGATCGGGCCCCAGCATTTT. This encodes CASSLDAGIGPQHF.

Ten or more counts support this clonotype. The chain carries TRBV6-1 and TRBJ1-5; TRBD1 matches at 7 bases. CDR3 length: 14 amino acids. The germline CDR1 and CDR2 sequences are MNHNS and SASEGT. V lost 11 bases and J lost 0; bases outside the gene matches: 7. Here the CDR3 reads CACDRDYSNQPQHF. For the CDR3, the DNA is TGTGCCTGCGACAGGGACTATAGCAATCAGCCCCAGCATTTT.

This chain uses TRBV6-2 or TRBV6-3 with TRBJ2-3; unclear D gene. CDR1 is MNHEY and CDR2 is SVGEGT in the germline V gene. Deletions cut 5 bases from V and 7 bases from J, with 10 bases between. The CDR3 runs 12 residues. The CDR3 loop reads CASSDLVNTQYF. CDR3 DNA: TGTGCCAGCAGTGACCTGGTCAATACGCAGTATTTT.

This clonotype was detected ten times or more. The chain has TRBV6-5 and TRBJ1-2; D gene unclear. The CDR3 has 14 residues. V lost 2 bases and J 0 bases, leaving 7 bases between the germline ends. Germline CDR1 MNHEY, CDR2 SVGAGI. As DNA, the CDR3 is TGTGCCAGCAGTTACAAGCAATCTAACTATGGCTACACCTTC. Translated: CASSYKQSNYGYTF.

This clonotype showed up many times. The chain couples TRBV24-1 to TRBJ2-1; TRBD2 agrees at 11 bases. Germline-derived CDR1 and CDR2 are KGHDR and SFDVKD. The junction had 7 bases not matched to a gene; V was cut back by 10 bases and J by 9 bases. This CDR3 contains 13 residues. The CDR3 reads CATEGLAGGEQFF. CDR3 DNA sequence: TGTGCCACAGAGGGTCTAGCGGGAGGTGAGCAGTTCTTC.

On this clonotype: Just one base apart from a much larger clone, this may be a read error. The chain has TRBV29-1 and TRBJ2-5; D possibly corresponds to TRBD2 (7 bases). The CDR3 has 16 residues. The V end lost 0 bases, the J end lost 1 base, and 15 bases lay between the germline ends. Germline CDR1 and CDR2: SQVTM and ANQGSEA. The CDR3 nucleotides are TGCAGCGTTGAAGATCGCGGGGGCGATTTCCAAGAGACCCAGTACTTC. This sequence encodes CSVEDRGGDFQETQYF.

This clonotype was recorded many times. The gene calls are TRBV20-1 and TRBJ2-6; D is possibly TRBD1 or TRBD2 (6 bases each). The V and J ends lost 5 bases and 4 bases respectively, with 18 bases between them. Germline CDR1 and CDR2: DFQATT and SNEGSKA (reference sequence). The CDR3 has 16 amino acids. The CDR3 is CSAGPGGAFGANVLTF. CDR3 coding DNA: TGCAGTGCTGGGCCCGGGGGCGCTTTCGGGGCCAACGTCCTGACTTTC.

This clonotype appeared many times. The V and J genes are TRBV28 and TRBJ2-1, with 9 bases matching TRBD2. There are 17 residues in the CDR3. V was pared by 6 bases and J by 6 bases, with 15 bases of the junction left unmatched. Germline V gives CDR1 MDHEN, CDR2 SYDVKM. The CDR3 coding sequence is TGTGCCAGCAGGTTGGAATCTAGCGGGAAAGTAGTCAATGAGCAGTTCTTC. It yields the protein CASRLESSGKVVNEQFF.

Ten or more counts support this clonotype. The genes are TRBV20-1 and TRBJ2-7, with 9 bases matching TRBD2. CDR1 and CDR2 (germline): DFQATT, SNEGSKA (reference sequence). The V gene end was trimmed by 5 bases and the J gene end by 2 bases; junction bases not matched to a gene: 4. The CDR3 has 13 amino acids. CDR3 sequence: CSAASGITYEQYF. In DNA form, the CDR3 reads TGCAGTGCTGCTAGCGGGATTACCTACGAGCAGTACTTC.